The 13 T cell receptor beta chains below all came from one sample that was sequenced in a study of Graves' ophthalmopathy and Graves' hyperthyroidism. RNA transcripts provided the template for amplifying TCR beta CDR3 regions. HTBI-primed RT-PCR formed the first round, and a multiplex PCR formed the second. One entry per CDR3 protein results from TCRdb running MiXCR on the multiplex PCR reads. The sample lists about 1.2 million distinct CDR3 sequences; about 38% were seen once. Sequencing was done on a sample of peripheral blood or thyroid tissue (not recorded which). The source is an adult man with Graves' hyperthyroidism.

Points on this clonotype: The missing conserved phenylalanine or tryptophan at the end of this CDR3 makes a read error likely. The V gene is TRBV5-1, the J gene TRBJ2-7, with 9 bases aligning to TRBD1. CDR1 SGHRS and CDR2 YFSETQ come from the germline V gene. The CDR3 is 15 residues long. V lost 4 bases and J lost 1; bases outside the gene matches: 6. The CDR3 region is CASSEGTGRSYEQYL. CDR3 bases: TGCGCCAGCAGCGAGGGGACAGGGCGATCCTACGAGCAGTACCTC.

This clonotype was seen more than once but under ten times. The rearrangement joins TRBV5-1 to TRBJ1-3; TRBD1 aligns across 8 bases. Per germline, CDR1 SGHRS and CDR2 YFSETQ. The CDR3 covers 13 residues. Trimming cost V 6 bases and J 4 bases; bases outside gene matches: 3. CDR3 DNA: TGCGCCAGCACGACAGGGGACGGAAACACCATATATTTT. Its protein product is CASTTGDGNTIYF.

In this sample, this clonotype turned up many times. The V call is TRBV7-9, the J call TRBJ2-7; D is possibly TRBD1 (6 bases). This CDR3 is built from 14 residues. CDR1 SEHNR and CDR2 FQNEAQ come from the germline V gene (reference sequence). The V and J ends lost 5 bases and 5 bases respectively, with 16 bases between them. CDR3 coding DNA: TGTGCCAGCAGCGTCTACAGGGAGCGCGACGAGCAGTACTTC. It translates to CASSVYRERDEQYF.

The rearrangement uses TRBV10-3 and TRBJ1-5; 9 nucleotides agree with TRBD1. Germline-derived CDR1 and CDR2 are ENHRY and SYGVKD. Germline trimming cut 2 bases from V and 3 bases from J; bases unmatched to any gene: 8. This CDR3 comprises 17 residues. As DNA, the CDR3 is TGTGCCATCAGTGAGCCGCCGGGACAGGGATACAATCAGCCCCAGCATTTT. Protein product: CAISEPPGQGYNQPQHF.

The chain employs TRBV9 and TRBJ2-7, with D perhaps TRBD2 (6 bases). Trimming shortened V by 1 base and J by 6 bases, and 20 bases separated the two germline ends. The CDR3 spans 16 residues. Germline CDR1 and CDR2: SGDLS and YYNGEE. The CDR3 sequence: CASSVRGMEGSAEQYF. CDR3 DNA: TGTGCCAGCAGCGTACGGGGCATGGAGGGGTCGGCCGAGCAGTACTTC.

This clonotype was counted only a few times. This CDR3 is CAISEPGLDQPQHF. The CDR3 DNA is TGTGCCATCAGTGAGCCGGGACTTGATCAGCCCCAGCATTTT. This sequence joins TRBV10-3 and TRBJ1-5; possibly TRBD1 for D (5 bases). The V gene's germline CDR1 is ENHRY and CDR2 SYGVKD. V lost 2 bases to trimming and J lost 5 bases, with 10 bases between them. CDR3 length: 14 residues.

The sample holds many counts of this clonotype. This chain uses TRBV14 with TRBJ1-6; D is uncertain. The CDR3 contains 13 residues. V was trimmed by 5 bases and J by 7 bases, leaving 9 bases between them. From germline, CDR1 is SGHDN and CDR2 FVKESK. The CDR3 loop is CASSALGNSPLHF. Written as DNA, the CDR3 is TGTGCCAGCAGCGCCCTAGGAAATTCACCCCTCCACTTT.

This rearrangement joins TRBV20-1 to TRBJ2-5; TRBD1 agrees at 7 bases. V trimming: 3 bases; J trimming: 2 bases; junction bases outside the gene matches: 9. Germline CDR1 DFQATT, CDR2 SNEGSKA (reference sequence). The CDR3 runs 15 residues. This CDR3 reads CSASLTGIGQETQYF. CDR3 nucleotide sequence: TGCAGTGCTAGCCTGACAGGGATAGGACAAGAGACCCAGTACTTC.

The chain uses TRBV4-3 and TRBJ2-6; 7 nucleotides match TRBD1. The CDR3 has 20 residues. V shed 4 bases and J 4 bases; nucleotides not matched to a gene: 19. Germline CDR1 reads LGHNA; CDR2 reads YSLEER. This CDR3 reads CASSPKIEGAGILGANVLTF. The CDR3 DNA reads TGCGCCAGCAGCCCCAAGATCGAGGGGGCGGGTATTCTGGGGGCCAACGTCCTGACTTTC.

The gene calls are TRBV4-1 and TRBJ1-1; 7 bases are shared with TRBD1. This CDR3 region has 15 residues. The V segment lost 3 bases and the J segment 6 bases; nucleotides outside the gene matches: 10. Germline lookup yields CDR1 MGHRA and CDR2 YSYEKL. Written as DNA, the CDR3 is TGCGCCAGCAGCCATTGGAAAGGGACAGAACCTGAAGCTTTCTTT. It is translated as CASSHWKGTEPEAFF.

This clonotype has a handful of counts. The gene calls are TRBV7-2 and TRBJ1-6, with TRBD1 as a possible D gene (6 bases). This CDR3 is built from 14 residues. Germline V gene lookup returns CDR1 SGHTA and CDR2 FQGNSA. With 11 bases removed from V and 6 bases from J, the gap between germline ends came to 17 bases. In DNA form, the CDR3 reads TGTGCCTGGAGTATTGACAGGATTAATTCACCCCTCCACTTT. This translates into CAWSIDRINSPLHF.

The CDR3 protein is CASSTGRRNV. The CDR3 nucleotides are TGTGCCAGTAGTACCGGACGGCGGAATGTG. The chain uses TRBV19 and TRBJ2-7; D not resolved. This CDR3 spans 10 amino acids. Germline CDR1 reads LNHDA; CDR2 reads SQIVND (reference sequence).

Of note for this clonotype: Because it lacks the conserved phenylalanine or tryptophan at the end, this CDR3 is likely a read error. This chain connects TRBV10-1 to TRBJ1-6; weak D call: TRBD1 (6 bases). The CDR3 has 13 residues. The germline V gene has CDR1 WNHNN and CDR2 SYGVQD (reference sequence). V was pared by 10 bases and J by 6 bases, with 13 bases between. The CDR3 coding sequence is TGCGCCACCACACAGGGAATTAATTCACCCCTCCACCTT. Translating gives CATTQGINSPLHL.